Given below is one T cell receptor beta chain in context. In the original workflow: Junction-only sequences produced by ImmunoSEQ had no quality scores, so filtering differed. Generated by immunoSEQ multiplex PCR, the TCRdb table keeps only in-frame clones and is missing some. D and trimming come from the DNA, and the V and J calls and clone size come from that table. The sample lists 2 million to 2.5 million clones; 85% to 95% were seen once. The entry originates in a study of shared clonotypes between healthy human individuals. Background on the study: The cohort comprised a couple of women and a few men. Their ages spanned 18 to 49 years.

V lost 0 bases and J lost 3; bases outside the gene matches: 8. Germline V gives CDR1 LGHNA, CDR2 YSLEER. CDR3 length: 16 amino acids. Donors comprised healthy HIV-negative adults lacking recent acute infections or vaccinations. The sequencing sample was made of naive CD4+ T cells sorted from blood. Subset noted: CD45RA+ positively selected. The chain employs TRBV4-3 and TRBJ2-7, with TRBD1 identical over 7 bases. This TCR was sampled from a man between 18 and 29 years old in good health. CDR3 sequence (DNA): TGCGCCAGCAGCCAAGAATGGCAGGGGGTTTTCTACGAGCAGTACTTC. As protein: CASSQEWQGVFYEQYF.